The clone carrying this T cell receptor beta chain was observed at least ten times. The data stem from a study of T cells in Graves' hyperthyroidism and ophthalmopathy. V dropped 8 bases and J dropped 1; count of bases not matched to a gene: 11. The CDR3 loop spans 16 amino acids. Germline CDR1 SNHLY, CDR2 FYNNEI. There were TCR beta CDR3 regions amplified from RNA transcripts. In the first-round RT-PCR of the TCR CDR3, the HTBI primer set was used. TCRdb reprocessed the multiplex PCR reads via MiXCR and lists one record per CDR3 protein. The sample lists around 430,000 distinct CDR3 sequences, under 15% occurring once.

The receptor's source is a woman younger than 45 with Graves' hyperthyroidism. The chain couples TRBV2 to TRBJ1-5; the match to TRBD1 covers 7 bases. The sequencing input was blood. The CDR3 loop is CASSPGSTGSNQPQHF. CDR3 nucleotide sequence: TGTGCCAGCTCCCCGGGGTCGACAGGGAGCAATCAGCCCCAGCATTTT.